One T cell receptor (beta chain) is described in this entry. Clinical histories supplied by participants themselves formed the basis of cohort assignment. The data originate from a study of blood T cell repertoires in COVID-19. As processed by the authors: Amplification of reference gene primers was used by the study to estimate nucleated cell counts. The protocol was immunoSEQ multiplex PCR, while the TCRdb copy is restricted to in-frame clones and leaves out a portion. The V and J calls and clone size come from that table; D and trimming were worked out from the DNA. Of fewer than 500,000 clones listed, roughly 87% are singletons. The clonotype was recovered from a woman younger than 35 who had recovered from COVID-19. Sequencing was carried out using PBMCs or T cells enriched from blood (not recorded which).

CDR3 sequence: CASSPGTLGYTF. The CDR3 DNA reads TGTGCCAGCTCACCCGGGACTCTCGGCTACACCTTC. The gene calls are TRBV18 and TRBJ1-2, with a tentative D call TRBD1 (5 bases). V lost 3 bases, J lost 8 bases, and 10 bases lay in between. This CDR3 has 12 residues. The V gene's germline CDR1 is KGHSH and CDR2 LQKENI.